Listed here are 25 T cell receptor beta chains from one sample, sequenced in a study of T cells in localized non-small cell lung cancer. Libraries were prepared by immunoSEQ multiplex PCR; TCRdb keeps only in-frame clonotypes and omits some of them. The sample includes several thousand clones, about 92% of them seen just once. The input for sequencing was peripheral blood mononuclear cells, taken before any cancer treatment. The source of these receptors is a male donor older than 55 with stage II lung adenocarcinoma.

DNA for the CDR3: TGCGCCAGCAGGGACAGGGGCCGCGGTGGCTACACCTTC. It yields the protein CASRDRGRGGYTF. The J gene is TRBJ1-2, the V gene TRBV10-2; 9 nucleotides agree with TRBD1. Germline V gives CDR1 WSHSY, CDR2 SAAADI. The V gene end was trimmed by 6 bases and the J gene end by 7 bases; junction bases not matched to a gene: 6. This CDR3 has 13 residues.

This clone was recorded only once. The chain links TRBV6-5 to TRBJ1-1; 8 bases map to TRBD1. The germline V gene has CDR1 MNHEY and CDR2 SVGAGI. The V segment lost 2 bases and the J segment 5 bases; nucleotides outside the gene matches: 4. CDR3 length: 14 amino acids. The CDR3 is CASSYGQGGTEAFF. The CDR3 region has the DNA TGTGCCAGCAGTTACGGACAGGGTGGGACTGAAGCTTTCTTT.

The chain uses TRBV5-6 and TRBJ2-3; D uncertain. V lost 1 base and J lost 3, with 3 bases in between. The CDR3 length is 12 residues. The germline V gene has CDR1 SGHDT and CDR2 YYEEEE. CDR3 loop: CASSLMTDTQYF. CDR3 nucleotides: TGTGCCAGCAGCTTGATGACAGATACGCAGTATTTT.

The rearrangement uses TRBV7-9 and TRBJ2-3; D remains unclear. The germline V gene has CDR1 SEHNR and CDR2 FQNEAQ (reference sequence). The CDR3 has 13 amino acids. Trimming cost V 7 bases and J 0 bases, with 8 bases left between them. CDR3 sequence: CASNPESTDTQYF. In DNA form, the CDR3 reads TGTGCCAGCAACCCTGAGAGCACAGATACGCAGTATTTT.

The CDR3 protein is CASSQSSDTDQPQHF. CDR3 sequence (DNA): TGCGCCAGCAGTCAATCATCGGACACCGATCAGCCCCAGCATTTT. The chain combines TRBV23-1 with TRBJ1-5; D is perhaps TRBD1 (5 bases). Being an ORF, TRBV23-1 has a function that is uncertain. The CDR3 spans 15 residues. The V end was cut by 0 bases, the J end by 5 bases, with 11 bases between.

This chain connects TRBV7-2 to TRBJ1-4; D not certain. The CDR3 is 15 residues long. The germline gives CDR1 SGHTA, CDR2 FQGNSA. With 5 bases removed from V and 0 bases from J, the gap between germline ends came to 10 bases. CDR3 sequence reads: CASSPRSATNEKLFF. The CDR3 nucleotides are TGTGCCAGCAGCCCAAGGAGTGCAACTAATGAAAAACTGTTTTTT.

J is TRBJ2-5 and V is TRBV14; perhaps TRBD1 as D (6 bases). Deletions cut 1 base from V and 4 bases from J, with 10 bases between. This CDR3 is 14 amino acids long. Germline V gene sequence: CDR1 SGHDN, CDR2 FVKESK. The CDR3 spells CASSQVGGGETQYF. The CDR3 DNA reads as TGTGCCAGCAGCCAAGTTGGGGGCGGAGAGACCCAGTACTTC.

This chain joins TRBV29-1 and TRBJ1-4; 9 nucleotides line up with TRBD1. V lost 6 bases and J lost 6; bases outside the gene matches: 14. This CDR3 spans 16 amino acids. CDR1 and CDR2 from the germline V gene are SQVTM and ANQGSEA. The CDR3 sequence: CSVRKATGGSDEKLFF. CDR3 nucleotide sequence: TGCAGCGTCCGGAAAGCTACAGGGGGCTCTGATGAAAAACTGTTTTTT.

V is TRBV13 and J is TRBJ1-1; possibly TRBD1 for D (5 bases). The CDR3 is 16 residues long. Germline CDR1 and CDR2: PRHDT and FYEKMQ (reference sequence). Deletions cut 2 bases from V and 6 bases from J, with 19 bases between. The CDR3 DNA is TGTGCCAGCAGCTTAAGGGGTGCGGGGGTCGCCCCTGAAGCTTTCTTT. The encoded protein is CASSLRGAGVAPEAFF.

This clone is a singleton in its sample. The V call is TRBV18, the J call TRBJ1-4; D is possibly TRBD1 (6 bases). Trimming shortened V by 2 bases and J by 7 bases, and 11 bases separated the two germline ends. This CDR3 is 14 amino acids long. The germline gives CDR1 KGHSH, CDR2 LQKENI. The CDR3 is CASSPSDSSEKLFF. CDR3 coding DNA: TGTGCCAGCTCACCATCGGACAGCTCTGAAAAACTGTTTTTT.

The rearrangement links TRBV25-1 to TRBJ1-2; D is unclear. The CDR3 is 14 amino acids. Germline V gives CDR1 MGHDK, CDR2 SYGVNS. The CDR3 protein is CVRGNKPPSYGYTF. The DNA for the CDR3 is TGTGTCAGAGGGAACAAGCCCCCCTCATATGGCTACACCTTC.

The V call is TRBV19, the J call TRBJ2-7; either TRBD1 or TRBD2 may fit D (7 bases each). Germline CDR1 reads LNHDA; CDR2 reads SQIVND (reference sequence). CDR3 length equals 17 residues. The V end was cut by 3 bases, the J end by 7 bases, with 25 bases between. CDR3 residues: CASSMEGLDSQGGEQYF. CDR3 in DNA: TGTGCCAGTAGTATGGAGGGCCTGGACAGCCAGGGGGGGGAGCAGTACTTC.

The V gene is TRBV6-1, the J gene TRBJ2-3; maybe TRBD2 (6 bases). The CDR3 is 12 residues long. Trimming stripped 6 bases from V and 6 bases from J, with 10 bases between. CDR1 and CDR2 from the germline V gene are MNHNS and SASEGT. Written as DNA, the CDR3 is TGTGCCAGCAGAGGAGGGTTCGATACGCAGTATTTT. Residues: CASRGGFDTQYF.

The chain has TRBV29-1 and TRBJ1-1; D is ambiguous. CDR1 is SQVTM, CDR2 ANQGSEA, per germline. Deletions cut 4 bases from V and 0 bases from J, with 12 bases between. The CDR3 loop spans 14 amino acids. CDR3 loop: CSVVQYLMNTEAFF. In nucleotides, the CDR3 is TGCAGCGTTGTACAGTACCTCATGAACACTGAAGCTTTCTTT.

V usage is TRBV6-5 and J usage is TRBJ2-3; 8 positions agree with TRBD2. Losses at the gene ends were 0 bases for V and 6 bases for J; bases not matched to a gene: 5. This CDR3 has 15 residues. The germline V gene has CDR1 MNHEY and CDR2 SVGAGI. CDR3 region: CASSYSGGARDTQYF. The CDR3 nucleotides are TGTGCCAGCAGTTACTCCGGGGGGGCCAGGGATACGCAGTATTTT.

V gene TRBV9 combines with J gene TRBJ1-1; TRBD1 matches at 8 bases. V gave up 3 bases and J gave up 1 base; unmatched junction bases: 20. There are 20 residues in the CDR3. The germline gives CDR1 SGDLS, CDR2 YYNGEE. This chain's CDR3 is CASSARREGQVRGKNTEAFF. The CDR3 nucleotides read TGTGCCAGCAGCGCCCGTAGGGAGGGACAGGTTCGGGGTAAGAACACTGAAGCTTTCTTT.

The chain couples TRBV7-3 to TRBJ2-1, with unresolved D. Trimming took off 5 bases at V and 3 bases at J, with 14 bases between the two ends. This CDR3 is 15 amino acids long. Germline CDR1 is SGHTA and CDR2 is FQGTGA. The CDR3 region is CASSRADKYYNEQFF. CDR3 in DNA: TGTGCCAGCAGCCGGGCAGACAAATACTACAATGAGCAGTTCTTC.

This CDR3 reads CASSTAGTGQEKLFF. CDR3 in DNA: TGTGCCAGCAGCACCGCCGGGACAGGGCAGGAAAAACTGTTTTTT. The rearrangement links TRBV11-2 to TRBJ1-4; 9 nucleotides match TRBD1. CDR1 and CDR2 (germline): SGHAT, FQNNGV. The V segment lost 5 bases and the J segment 8 bases; nucleotides outside the gene matches: 9. The CDR3 sequence is 15 residues long.

The CDR3 reads CASSYRVGNTEAFF. As DNA, the CDR3 is TGTGCCAGCAGCTACAGGGTTGGGAACACTGAAGCTTTCTTT. The rearrangement joins TRBV7-2 to TRBJ1-1; a weak D match, TRBD1 (6 bases). Germline V gene lookup returns CDR1 SGHTA and CDR2 FQGNSA. There are 14 residues in the CDR3. Trimming cost V 4 bases and J 1 base, with 10 bases left between them. Full variable domain (missing parts from reference TRBV7-2 and TRBJ1-1): GAGVSQSPSNKVTEKGKDVELRCDPISGHTALYWYRQSLGQGLEFLIYFQGNSAPDKSGLPSDRFSAERTGGSVSTLTIQRTQQEDSAVYLCASSYRVGNTEAFFGQGTRLTVV.

The chain recombines TRBV5-1 with TRBJ1-2, with D perhaps matching TRBD1 (5 bases). Germline CDR1 reads SGHRS; CDR2 reads YFSETQ. Deletions cut 0 bases from V and 5 bases from J, with 8 bases between. CDR3 length: 13 residues. As DNA, the CDR3 is TGCGCCAGCAGCTTGGGTGGGGGTTATGGCTACACCTTC. The encoded protein is CASSLGGGYGYTF.

The chain couples TRBV2 to TRBJ1-3; D is possibly TRBD1 (5 bases). Germline V CDR1 and CDR2: SNHLY, FYNNEI. The CDR3 is 15 amino acids. V was trimmed by 4 bases and J by 4 bases, leaving 14 bases between them. Here the CDR3 reads CASSAESGGGNTIYF. DNA for the CDR3: TGTGCCAGCAGTGCCGAATCCGGGGGAGGAAACACCATATATTTT.

The V and J genes are TRBV6-5 and TRBJ1-6, with D perhaps TRBD1 (5 bases). Trimming stripped 2 bases from V and 7 bases from J, with 15 bases between. Germline CDR1 MNHEY, CDR2 SVGAGI. The CDR3 runs to 16 residues. For the CDR3, the DNA is TGTGCCAGCAGTTACACATCGGGACCTCGGAATTCACCCCTCCACTTT. This sequence encodes CASSYTSGPRNSPLHF.

The rearrangement uses TRBV18 and TRBJ1-4; 8 nucleotides agree with TRBD1. Germline V gives CDR1 KGHSH, CDR2 LQKENI. After removal of 8 bases from V and 4 bases from J, the junction contained 3 bases not matched to a gene. The CDR3 runs to 13 residues. CDR3 sequence reads: CASQGQGNEKLFF. The CDR3 DNA is TGTGCCAGCCAAGGACAGGGTAATGAAAAACTGTTTTTT.

The gene calls are TRBV2 and TRBJ2-7; 8 positions agree with TRBD1. Germline values: CDR1 SNHLY, CDR2 FYNNEI. CDR3 length: 13 amino acids. The V and J ends lost 3 bases and 6 bases, in that order; junction bases with no gene match: 4. CDR3 DNA sequence: TGTGCCAGCAGTGACGGGACAGGTCGCGAGCAGTACTTC. Translated, it gives CASSDGTGREQYF.

The chain carries TRBV28 and TRBJ1-2; maybe TRBD1 (6 bases). Trimming removed 6 bases from V and 8 bases from J, with 19 bases in between. The CDR3 spans 14 residues. Germline values: CDR1 MDHEN, CDR2 SYDVKM. CDR3 sequence (DNA): TGTGCCAGCAGCCGGGGGGCTCGACAAGGAGGCTACACCTTC. It translates to CASSRGARQGGYTF.